The clone carrying this T cell receptor beta chain was observed once. The sample belongs to a study of PD-L1 blockade in urothelial cancer. Across the study: The patients first took atezolizumab in 2014, receiving 1,200 mg intravenously every 3 weeks. About 90% of the roughly 29 patients were men who had bladder-origin urothelial cancer.

Specified time point: pretreatment peripheral blood. This CDR3 is built from 15 residues. Germline-derived CDR1 and CDR2 are SGHRS and YFSETQ. After removal of 5 bases from V and 0 bases from J, the junction contained 6 bases not matched to a gene. Generated by immunoSEQ multiplex PCR, the TCRdb table keeps only in-frame clones and is missing some. The sample yields about 72,000 clones, roughly 86% seen once. The sequenced sample was PBMCs, obtained around atezolizumab (anti-PD-L1) treatment. The chain couples TRBV5-1 to TRBJ2-3, with 7 positions matching TRBD2. This receptor was taken from a man in his sixties with urothelial cancer. In DNA form, the CDR3 reads TGCGCCAGCAGGACGTGGGGGGGAAGCACAGATACGCAGTATTTT. It codes for CASRTWGGSTDTQYF.